This T cell receptor (beta chain) was obtained from a study of blood T cell repertoires in COVID-19. Method: immunoSEQ multiplex PCR; TCRdb's copy keeps in-frame clones and lacks some. The sample consists of over 200,000 clones, approximately 81% of them appearing once. Trimming left V 5 bases short and J 1 base short, with 11 bases between. The CDR3 sequence is 14 residues long. The V gene's germline CDR1 is MNHEY and CDR2 SVGAGI. The sequenced sample consisted of peripheral blood. This sequence joins TRBV6-5 and TRBJ1-1; tentative D call: TRBD1 (5 bases). The TCR comes from an elderly woman with active or convalescent COVID-19. CDR3 coding DNA: TGTGCCAGCAGTCCCCCCGGGGGGAACACTGAAGCTTTCTTT. Residues: CASSPPGGNTEAFF.